The 15 T cell receptor beta chains reported below all come from one sample, sequenced in a study of tumor-infiltrating lymphocytes in primary liver carcinoma. TCR beta cDNA came from about 450 ng total RNA, primed with a constant-region primer. Three-round nested multiplex PCR performed with slightly modified ARM-PCR produced the TCR beta libraries. The two initial PCR rounds, about 9 cycles each, used TRBV1-TRBV30 forward and C-beta reverse primers. TCRdb ran MiXCR on the multiplex PCR reads and lists one entry per CDR3 protein. The repertoire holds 50,000 to 65,000 distinct CDR3 sequences, with about three quarters as singletons. Unsorted bulk tissue (about 19-33 mg) underwent RNA and DNA co-extraction. Specimen: liver tumor tissue from sampling region 4. Subset meaning: tumor region T4, right-lateral pole. Receptors originate from a man aged 40-50 years with primary liver carcinoma and hepatitis B virus infection.

Comment on this clonotype: Its ends do not fully match the called genes, so a read error is possible. J is TRBJ1-2 and V is TRBV4-3; no definite D call. Germline loops: CDR1 LGHNA, CDR2 YSLEER. The CDR3 runs to 15 residues. CDR3 DNA sequence: TGCGCGAGCAGCCAAGAATGGACGGACGAAGATGTCTACACCTTC. This gives the protein CASSQEWTDEDVYTF.

To note about this clonotype: This may be a read error: a much more frequent sequence differs by one nucleotide. The gene calls are TRBV25-1 and TRBJ2-1, with 7 positions matching TRBD2. CDR3 length: 15 amino acids. J lost 8 bases, V lost 8 bases, and 15 bases had no gene match. In germline, CDR1 is MGHDK, CDR2 SYGVNS. The CDR3 loop reads CASLSGTSASHEQFF. The CDR3 nucleotides are TGTGCCAGCCTATCGGGAACTAGCGCGAGTCATGAGCAGTTCTTC.

The chain is built from TRBV29-1 and TRBJ1-5, with D perhaps TRBD1 (6 bases). Germline loops: CDR1 SQVTM, CDR2 ANQGSEA. V dropped 7 bases and J dropped 6 bases, with 16 bases sitting between them. The CDR3 spans 13 residues. The chain's CDR3 is CSAGGGVSQPQHF. DNA of the CDR3: TGCAGCGCCGGAGGGGGAGTGAGTCAGCCCCAGCATTTT.

This clonotype was picked up one time. One end of the junction does not line up with germline, which may come from a read error. V usage is TRBV11-2 and J usage is TRBJ2-2; tentatively, D is TRBD2 (5 bases). Germline CDR1 SGHAT, CDR2 FQNNGV. This CDR3 region has 13 residues. Written as DNA, the CDR3 is TGTCCCAGCAGCTTACAGAGCACCGGGGAGCTGTTTTTC. Translated: CPSSLQSTGELFF.

The rearrangement joins TRBV11-1 to TRBJ2-4, with 11 bases identical to TRBD2. The CDR3 consists of 17 residues. The V and J ends lost 4 bases and 6 bases, in that order; junction bases with no gene match: 11. The germline V gene has CDR1 SGHAT and CDR2 FQDESV (reference sequence). The CDR3 DNA reads TGTGCCAGCAGCTATCCCGTGACTAGCGGGACCAGAAACATTCAGTACTTC. This sequence encodes CASSYPVTSGTRNIQYF.

Of note for this clonotype: The CDR3 ends on some other residue instead of the conserved phenylalanine or tryptophan, so this is likely a read error. The V gene is TRBV11-2, the J gene TRBJ2-2, with D perhaps TRBD2 (5 bases). CDR3 length: 17 amino acids. V was shortened by 7 bases and J by 0 bases, with 18 bases between the two germline ends. Germline V gives CDR1 SGHAT, CDR2 FQNNGV. This CDR3 reads CASNLALGGANTGELFL. In DNA, the CDR3 is TGTGCCAGCAATTTAGCATTAGGAGGTGCGAACACCGGGGAGCTGTTTCTT.

The table lists this clonotype with many counts. V gene TRBV12-3 or TRBV12-4 combines with J gene TRBJ1-1; D is possibly TRBD1 (5 bases). V was trimmed by 5 bases and J by 4 bases, leaving 14 bases between them. This CDR3 spans 14 amino acids. The CDR3 nucleotides read TGTGCCAGCAGTCCCCCCAGGGCAGGCACTGAAGCTTTCTTT. This codes for CASSPPRAGTEAFF.

The CDR3 protein is CASSYSGFSKVDTQYF. In DNA form, the CDR3 reads TGTGCCAGCAGTTACTCTGGGTTTTCTAAAGTGGATACGCAGTATTTT. The gene calls are TRBV5-5 and TRBJ2-3; D not certain. V gave up 5 bases and J gave up 6 bases, with 22 bases separating them. Germline CDR1 SGHKS, CDR2 YYEKEE (reference sequence). The CDR3 spans 16 residues.

Regarding this clonotype: It may be a read error: a sequence one base away is much more abundant. V gene TRBV5-6 combines with J gene TRBJ1-1, with 9 bases aligning to TRBD1. Trimming took 4 bases from V and 5 from J; bases not matched to a gene: 6. Germline V gene lookup returns CDR1 SGHDT and CDR2 YYEEEE. CDR3 size: 14 residues. Here the CDR3 reads CASSARQGGTEAFF. The CDR3 DNA follows: TGTGCCAGCAGCGCACGACAGGGGGGGACTGAAGCTTTCTTT.

Turning to this clonotype: The CDR3 ends on some other residue instead of the conserved phenylalanine or tryptophan, so this is likely a read error. The chain employs TRBV11-2 and TRBJ1-5; D remains ambiguous. CDR3 length equals 16 residues. V lost 1 base and J 6 bases, leaving 16 bases between the germline ends. The germline V gene has CDR1 SGHAT and CDR2 FQNNGV. The CDR3 sequence is CASSLGGTGWAQPQHL. The CDR3 DNA follows: TGTGCCAGCAGCTTAGGAGGCACGGGTTGGGCTCAGCCCCAGCATTTG.

This clonotype was counted once. This rearrangement joins TRBV10-3 to TRBJ2-5, with 10 bases matching TRBD1. CDR1 and CDR2 (germline): ENHRY, SYGVKD. The CDR3 is made up of 13 amino acids. The J segment lost 13 bases and the V segment lost 7 bases, leaving 12 bases of the junction unmatched. The CDR3 is CAINDRGREIRYF. Written as DNA, the CDR3 is TGTGCCATCAATGACAGGGGGCGTGAGATCCGGTACTTC.

Note on this clonotype: Given the absence of the conserved phenylalanine or tryptophan at the CDR3 end, a read error is likely. The DNA is left out, because the CDR3 cannot be placed on it with certainty; the CDR3 is given as TCRdb lists it. The V call is TRBV4-1, the J call TRBJ1-2; the table's D call, TRBD1, was not checked against the DNA. Germline loops: CDR1 MGHRA, CDR2 YSYEKL. Both ends counted, the CDR3 spans 14 residues. CDR3 protein: CANSQGDRNYGYIV.

Notes on this clonotype: A much larger clone differs by one base, so this may be a read error. Since no conserved phenylalanine or tryptophan closes the CDR3, a read error is the likely cause. This chain joins TRBV11-1 and TRBJ2-2, with D maybe TRBD1 (5 bases). The germline V gene has CDR1 SGHAT and CDR2 FQDESV (reference sequence). V lost 4 bases to trimming and J lost 6 bases, with 15 bases between them. The CDR3 spans 15 residues. CDR3 residues: CASSYTGPFPGELFS. The CDR3 DNA sequence: TGTGCCAGCAGCTATACAGGACCTTTCCCCGGGGAGCTGTTTTCT.

This clonotype was counted at least ten times. V is TRBV2 and J is TRBJ2-3; D remains unclear. Germline V gives CDR1 SNHLY, CDR2 FYNNEI. The CDR3 is made up of 12 amino acids. Trimming left V 2 bases short and J 3 bases short, with 3 bases between. The CDR3 loop is CASSEPTDTQYF. DNA of the CDR3: TGTGCCAGCAGTGAACCAACAGATACGCAGTATTTT.

This clonotype appeared once. At one boundary the junction diverges from the germline segment, which might be a read error. CDR3 nucleotides: TGTAGCATTGGGACTAGCGCGGCGAACACTGGGGAGCTGTTTTTT. Encoded protein: CSIGTSAANTGELFF. This chain joins TRBV29-1 and TRBJ2-2; 10 nucleotides match TRBD2. The germline gives CDR1 SQVTM, CDR2 ANQGSEA. The CDR3 totals 15 residues.